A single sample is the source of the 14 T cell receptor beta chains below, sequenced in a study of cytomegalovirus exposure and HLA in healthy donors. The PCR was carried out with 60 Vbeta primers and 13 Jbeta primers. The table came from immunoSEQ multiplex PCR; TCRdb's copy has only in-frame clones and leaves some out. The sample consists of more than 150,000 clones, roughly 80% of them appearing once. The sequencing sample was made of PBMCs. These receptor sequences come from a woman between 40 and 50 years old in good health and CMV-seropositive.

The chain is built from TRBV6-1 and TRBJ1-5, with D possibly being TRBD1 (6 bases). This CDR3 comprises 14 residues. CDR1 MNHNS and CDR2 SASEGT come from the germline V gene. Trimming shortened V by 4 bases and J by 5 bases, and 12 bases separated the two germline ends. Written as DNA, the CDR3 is TGTGCCAGCAGTGTAGGGGGGGCTTATCAGCCCCAGCATTTT. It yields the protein CASSVGGAYQPQHF.

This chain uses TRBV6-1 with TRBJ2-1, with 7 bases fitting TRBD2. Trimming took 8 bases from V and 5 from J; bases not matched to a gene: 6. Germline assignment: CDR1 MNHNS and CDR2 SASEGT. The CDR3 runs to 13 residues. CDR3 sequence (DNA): TGTGCCAGCCGCGGGAGTTGGGACAATGAGCAGTTCTTC. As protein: CASRGSWDNEQFF.

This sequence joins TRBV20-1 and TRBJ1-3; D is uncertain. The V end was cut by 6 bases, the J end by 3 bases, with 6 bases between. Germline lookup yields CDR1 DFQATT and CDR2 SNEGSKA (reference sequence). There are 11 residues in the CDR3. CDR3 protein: CSAPSGNTIYF. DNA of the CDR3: TGCAGTGCCCCCAGTGGAAACACCATATATTTT.

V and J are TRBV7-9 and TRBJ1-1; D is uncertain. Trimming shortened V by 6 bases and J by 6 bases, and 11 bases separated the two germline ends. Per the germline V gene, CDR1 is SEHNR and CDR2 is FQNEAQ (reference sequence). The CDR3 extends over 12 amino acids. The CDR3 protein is CASSKEYAEAFF. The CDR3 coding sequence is TGTGCCAGCAGTAAAGAGTACGCTGAAGCTTTCTTT.

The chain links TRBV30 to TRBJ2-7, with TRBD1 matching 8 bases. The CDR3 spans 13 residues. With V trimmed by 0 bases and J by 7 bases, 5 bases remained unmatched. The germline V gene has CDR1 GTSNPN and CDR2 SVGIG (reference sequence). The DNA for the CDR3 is TGTGCCTGGAGTGTAACCGGGACAGGAGAGCAGTACTTC. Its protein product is CAWSVTGTGEQYF.

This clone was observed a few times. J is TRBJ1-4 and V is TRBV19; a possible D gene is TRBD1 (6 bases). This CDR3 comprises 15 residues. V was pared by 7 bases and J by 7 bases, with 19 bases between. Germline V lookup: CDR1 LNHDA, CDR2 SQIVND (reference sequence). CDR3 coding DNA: TGTGCCAGTACCCCCACAGGGTACTTGGTTGAAAAACTGTTTTTT. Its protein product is CASTPTGYLVEKLFF.

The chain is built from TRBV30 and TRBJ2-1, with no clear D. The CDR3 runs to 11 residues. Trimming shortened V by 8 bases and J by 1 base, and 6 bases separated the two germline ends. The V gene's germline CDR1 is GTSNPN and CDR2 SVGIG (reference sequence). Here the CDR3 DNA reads TGTGCCGTCGGGTCCTACAATGAGCAGTTCTTC. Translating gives CAVGSYNEQFF.

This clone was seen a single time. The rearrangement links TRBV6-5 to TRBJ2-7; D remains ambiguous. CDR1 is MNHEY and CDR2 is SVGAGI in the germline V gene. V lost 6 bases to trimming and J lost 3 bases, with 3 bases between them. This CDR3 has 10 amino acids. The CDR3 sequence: CASSNYEQYF. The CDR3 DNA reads TGTGCCAGCAGCAACTACGAGCAGTACTTC.

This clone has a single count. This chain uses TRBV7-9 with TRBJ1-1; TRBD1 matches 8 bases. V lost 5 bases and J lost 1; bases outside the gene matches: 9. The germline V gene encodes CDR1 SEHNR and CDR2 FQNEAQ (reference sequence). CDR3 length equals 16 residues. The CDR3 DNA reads TGTGCCAGCAGCATTCCAGGGGGCCCTACGAACACTGAAGCTTTCTTT. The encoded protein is CASSIPGGPTNTEAFF.

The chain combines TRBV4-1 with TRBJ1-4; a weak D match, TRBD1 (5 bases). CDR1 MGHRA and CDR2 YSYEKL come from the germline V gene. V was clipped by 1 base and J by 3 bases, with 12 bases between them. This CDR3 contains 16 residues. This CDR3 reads CASSQGVQGPNEKLFF. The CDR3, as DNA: TGCGCCAGCAGCCAAGGAGTCCAGGGTCCTAATGAAAAACTGTTTTTT.

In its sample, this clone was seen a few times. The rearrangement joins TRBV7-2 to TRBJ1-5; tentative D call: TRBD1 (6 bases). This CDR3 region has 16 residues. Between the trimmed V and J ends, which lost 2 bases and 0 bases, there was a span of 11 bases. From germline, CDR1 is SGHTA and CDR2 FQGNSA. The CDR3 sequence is CASSLRGGNSNQPQHF. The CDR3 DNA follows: TGTGCCAGCAGCTTAAGGGGGGGGAATAGCAATCAGCCCCAGCATTTT.

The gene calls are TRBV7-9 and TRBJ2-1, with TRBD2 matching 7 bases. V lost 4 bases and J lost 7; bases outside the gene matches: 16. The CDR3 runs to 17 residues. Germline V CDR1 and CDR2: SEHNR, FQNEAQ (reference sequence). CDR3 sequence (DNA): TGTGCCAGCAGCTCCCCGGATCGGGGGGAGAGTCGTAATGAGCAGTTCTTC. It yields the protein CASSSPDRGESRNEQFF.

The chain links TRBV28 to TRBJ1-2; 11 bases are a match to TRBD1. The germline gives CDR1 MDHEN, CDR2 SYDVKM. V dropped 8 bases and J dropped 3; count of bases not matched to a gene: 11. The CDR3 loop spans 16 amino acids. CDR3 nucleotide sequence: TGTGCCAGCTCTAGGGGGGGACAGGGGGTTTACTATGGCTACACCTTC. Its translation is CASSRGGQGVYYGYTF.

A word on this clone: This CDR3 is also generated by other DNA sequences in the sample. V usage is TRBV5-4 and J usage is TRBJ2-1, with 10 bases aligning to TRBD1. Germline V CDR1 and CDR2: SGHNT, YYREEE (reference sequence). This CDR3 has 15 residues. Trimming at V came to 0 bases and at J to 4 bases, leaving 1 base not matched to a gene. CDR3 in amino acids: CASSLGTGGYNEQFF. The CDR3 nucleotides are TGTGCCAGCAGCTTGGGGACAGGGGGATACAATGAGCAGTTCTTC.